A selection of T cell receptor beta chains follows, all from one sample in a study of T-cell reconstitution after alpha-beta-depleted transplantation in children. TCRdb re-analysed the PCR reads in MiXCR, keeping a single row per CDR3 protein. This table holds 250,000 to 300,000 distinct CDR3 sequences, roughly a tenth found once. The sequencing used PBMCs, collected before TCRalphabeta/CD19-depleted stem cell transplant. The receptors come from a boy under two years old with acute myeloid leukemia, due to receive a stem cell transplant. Each CDR3 is given with its conserved first and last residue. The order of the fields is CDR3 length, V gene, clone size, J gene, D gene, CDR3 DNA, CDR3 protein. The D gene is left open where the match is weak. Size is stated for part of the rows, as once, few or many counts, or as a class when the clone is expanded.

>15|TRBV12-3/TRBV12-4|many|TRBJ2-5|TRBD1
TGTGCCAGCAGGCCCACAGGGGTGGCCCAAGAGACCCAGTACTTC
CASRPTGVAQETQYF
>13|TRBV28|many|TRBJ2-2|TRBD1
TGTGCCAGCAGGGAGCAGGGGGCAGTGGAGCTGTTTTTT
CASREQGAVELFF
>15|TRBV7-9|.|TRBJ1-3|TRBD1
TGTGCCAGCAGCTCTCAGGGGGCCTCTGGAAACACCATATATTTT
CASSSQGASGNTIYF
>14|TRBV20-1|many|TRBJ1-4|TRBD1
TGCAGTGCTAGGCCGGGACAGGGGGATGAAAAACTGTTTTTT
CSARPGQGDEKLFF
>16|TRBV7-9|.|TRBJ2-7|TRBD1
TGTGCCAGCAGCTTCTCAACGGGACAGGGGGGATACGAGCAGTACTTC
CASSFSTGQGGYEQYF
>14|TRBV6-5|many|TRBJ1-2|.
TGTGCCGGAGCAGTAGGACCGCTACTCTATGGCTACACCTTC
CAGAVGPLLYGYTF
>14|TRBV30|few|TRBJ2-2|.
TGTGCCTGGAGTGGAACTAGCCTCACCGGGGAGCTGTTTTTT
CAWSGTSLTGELFF
>17|TRBV10-3|many|TRBJ2-1|.
TGTGCCATCAGTAAACATCAACTAGCTCCTCGCCTGGATGAGCAGTTCTTC
CAISKHQLAPRLDEQFF
>14|TRBV14|.|TRBJ2-5|.
TGTGCCAGCAGCCTCCGAGGTGCATGGGAGACCCAGTACTTC
CASSLRGAWETQYF
>16|TRBV10-3|many|TRBJ2-7|TRBD2
TGTGCCATCAGTGACCCAGGCACGGTAGCGGGGTACGAGCAGTACTTC
CAISDPGTVAGYEQYF
>15|TRBV19|many|TRBJ2-7|TRBD1
TGTGCCAGTAGCAAACCCGGGACAGGGGCCTACGAGCAGTACTTC
CASSKPGTGAYEQYF
>16|TRBV29-1|many|TRBJ2-1|TRBD1
TGCAGCGTAGATGACAGGGGCCCCTCATACTACAATGAGCAGTTCTTC
CSVDDRGPSYYNEQFF
>14|TRBV7-9|.|TRBJ2-5|TRBD1
TGTGCCAGCAGTCCCACGACAGGGATAGAGACCCAGTACTTC
CASSPTTGIETQYF
>17|TRBV11-2|.|TRBJ2-6|TRBD1
TGTGCCTGCAGCTCCCCCGGGACAGGGTCTGGGGCCAACGTCCTGACTTTC
CACSSPGTGSGANVLTF
>14|TRBV7-3|few|TRBJ2-5|TRBD2
TGTGCCAGCAGCGTAATAGCGGGCCAAGAGACCCAGTACTTC
CASSVIAGQETQYF
>14|TRBV20-1|many|TRBJ1-3|.
TGCAGTGCTAGTCCAGGGGATTACGGAAACACCATATATTTT
CSASPGDYGNTIYF
>16|TRBV5-1|many|TRBJ2-1|.
TGCGCCAGCAGCCCTAGGGAGGGGGCGACGAACAATGAGCAGTTCTTC
CASSPREGATNNEQFF
>14|TRBV13|.|TRBJ2-3|.
TGTGCCAGCAGCTCTCGGGACTCCCCAGATACGCAGTATTTT
CASSSRDSPDTQYF
>13|TRBV7-3|many|TRBJ2-5|.
TGTGCCAGCAGCTCTGACCGCCAAGAGACCCAGTACTTC
CASSSDRQETQYF
>18|TRBV7-8|.|TRBJ2-3|.
TGTGCCAGCAGCTTACTCAGCCTCCAGGGCCCCCCCACAGATACGCAGTATTTT
CASSLLSLQGPPTDTQYF
>14|TRBV7-2|many|TRBJ2-3|TRBD1
TGTGCCAGCAGCTGGGACAGGGGCACAGATACGCAGTATTTT
CASSWDRGTDTQYF
>15|TRBV7-2|many|TRBJ1-3|.
TGTGCCAGCAGCTTTGGACGGGGGGCTGGAAACACCATATATTTT
CASSFGRGAGNTIYF
>13|TRBV7-9|many|TRBJ2-7|.
TGTGCCAGCAGCCCCTCTGGGGTTTACGAGCAGTACTTC
CASSPSGVYEQYF
>15|TRBV6-5|many|TRBJ2-7|.
TGTGCCAGCAGCCGGGCAGCCGATCCCTCCTACGAGCAGTACTTC
CASSRAADPSYEQYF
>14|TRBV28|few|TRBJ2-2|.
TGTGCCAGCAGTTCCTTTAGCCGCACCGGGGAGCTGTTTTTT
CASSSFSRTGELFF
>14|TRBV19|.|TRBJ2-5|.
TGTGCCAGTAGTATTGACGGGGGGCCCGGGACCCAGTACTTC
CASSIDGGPGTQYF
>14|TRBV27|many|TRBJ1-1|.
TGTGCCAGCAGTTTCGGGGAGGGAGCGACTGAAGCTTTCTTT
CASSFGEGATEAFF
>15|TRBV24-1|many|TRBJ2-1|.
TGTGCCACCAGTGATTCCGGGAGAGCCTACAATGAGCAGTTCTTC
CATSDSGRAYNEQFF
>14|TRBV5-5|many|TRBJ2-1|TRBD2
TGTGCCAGCACCTCTCGGCCTAGCGGGAATGAGCAGTTCTTC
CASTSRPSGNEQFF
>14|TRBV7-8|many|TRBJ1-2|.
TGTGCCAGCAGCCTCGCAGGGTTAGCCTATGGCTACACCTTC
CASSLAGLAYGYTF
>15|TRBV7-3|.|TRBJ2-3|TRBD2
TGTGCCAGCAGCTCCACCGGGACTAGCGGAGATACGCAGTATTTT
CASSSTGTSGDTQYF
>15|TRBV14|many|TRBJ2-1|.
TGTGCCATCAGCCAAGTGACCAGCTCCTACAATGAGCAGTTCTTC
CAISQVTSSYNEQFF
>14|TRBV19|many|TRBJ2-2|TRBD1
TGTGCCAGCCACAGGGGACGGAACACCGGGGAGCTGTTTTTT
CASHRGRNTGELFF
>15|TRBV2|many|TRBJ2-1|.
TGTGCCAGCAGTCGAAGGCGGGGCTCCTACAATGAGCAGTTCTTC
CASSRRRGSYNEQFF
>15|TRBV20-1|many|TRBJ2-1|.
TGCAGTGCTAGAGATGTGGACGAGGTGGAGGACGAGCAGTTCTTC
CSARDVDEVEDEQFF
>13|TRBV12-3/TRBV12-4|many|TRBJ2-5|.
TGTGCCAGCAGTTTGTGGCAAAGAGAGACCCAGTACTTC
CASSLWQRETQYF
>15|TRBV3-1|few|TRBJ2-2|.
TGTGCCAGCAGCCCGACTTGGCCTAGGGCCGGGGAGCTGTTTTTT
CASSPTWPRAGELFF